This entry lists 19 T cell receptor beta chains sequenced from one sample in a study of blood T cell repertoires in COVID-19. Assay used: immunoSEQ multiplex PCR; TCRdb lists only in-frame clones, some missing. Among 250,000 to 350,000 clones listed, 89% were seen once. Source material: peripheral blood. The receptors stem from a woman in her sixties or seventies with acute or convalescent COVID-19.

The chain has TRBV6-2 or TRBV6-3 and TRBJ2-1; D possibly corresponds to TRBD1 (5 bases). The CDR3 runs 17 residues. The germline gives CDR1 MNHEY, CDR2 SVGEGT. The V end was cut by 4 bases, the J end by 0 bases, with 16 bases between. The DNA of the CDR3 is TGTGCCAGCAGTTCCCCTCTACAGGATTACTCCTACAATGAGCAGTTCTTC. Amino acids: CASSSPLQDYSYNEQFF.

This rearrangement joins TRBV10-3 to TRBJ2-5, with 11 bases fitting TRBD2. From germline, CDR1 is ENHRY and CDR2 SYGVKD. V lost 6 bases and J lost 1; bases outside the gene matches: 1. The CDR3 sequence is 14 residues long. The CDR3 nucleotides read TGTGCCATCAGGACTAGCGGGGCCCAAGAGACCCAGTACTTC. It encodes CAIRTSGAQETQYF.

The chain recombines TRBV24-1 with TRBJ2-3; D is unresolved. The germline CDR1 and CDR2 sequences are KGHDR and SFDVKD. With 4 bases removed from V and 3 bases from J, the gap between germline ends came to 10 bases. The CDR3 sequence is 14 residues long. This chain's CDR3 is CATSETGLTDTQYF. CDR3 nucleotides: TGTGCCACCAGTGAAACGGGTTTAACAGATACGCAGTATTTT.

The chain recombines TRBV2 with TRBJ2-5, with 7 bases lining up with TRBD2. The CDR3 spans 14 residues. Germline values: CDR1 SNHLY, CDR2 FYNNEI. V was clipped by 7 bases and J by 4 bases; unmatched bases: 9. The CDR3 coding sequence is TGTGCCAGCACGGTTTTTGGGGGGGGAGAGACCCAGTACTTC. Its translation is CASTVFGGGETQYF.

The chain links TRBV6-5 to TRBJ2-2; 15 bases fit TRBD2. Germline CDR1 is MNHEY and CDR2 is SVGAGI. After removal of 6 bases from V and 6 bases from J, the junction contained 2 bases not matched to a gene. This CDR3 is built from 15 residues. The CDR3, as DNA: TGTGCCAGCAGGGGACTAGCGGGGGGCTCCGGGGAGCTGTTTTTT. Translating it yields CASRGLAGGSGELFF.

V and J are TRBV10-3 and TRBJ2-1; 10 bases are a match to TRBD2. V dropped 2 bases and J dropped 5; count of bases not matched to a gene: 0. The CDR3 runs to 14 residues. CDR1 is ENHRY, CDR2 SYGVKD, per germline. Here the CDR3 reads CAISEGLADNEQFF. In nucleotides, the CDR3 is TGTGCCATCAGTGAGGGACTAGCGGACAATGAGCAGTTCTTC.

The chain couples TRBV5-8 to TRBJ2-5; 7 bases align to TRBD2. The germline CDR1 and CDR2 sequences are SGHTS and YDEGEE. V dropped 5 bases and J dropped 4; count of bases not matched to a gene: 14. This CDR3 region has 16 residues. CDR3: CASSRLAAPPRETQYF. The DNA for the CDR3 is TGTGCCAGCAGTCGGCTAGCGGCCCCACCCAGAGAGACCCAGTACTTC.

The gene calls are TRBV28 and TRBJ2-7; 10 positions agree with TRBD2. V gave up 6 bases and J gave up 4 bases; unmatched junction bases: 15. CDR1 is MDHEN and CDR2 is SYDVKM in the germline V gene. The CDR3 extends over 17 amino acids. The CDR3 DNA reads TGTGCCAGCAGCTTCATTAGCGGGGGGACCATTCCTTACGAGCAGTACTTC. Amino acids: CASSFISGGTIPYEQYF.

The rearrangement uses TRBV6-6 and TRBJ2-3; 13 nucleotides agree with TRBD2. The V gene end was trimmed by 5 bases and the J gene end by 5 bases; junction bases not matched to a gene: 10. CDR3 length equals 17 residues. Germline V gene data show CDR1 as MNHNY and CDR2 as SVGAGI (reference sequence). This CDR3 reads CASSPGLAGVYGDTQYF. The CDR3 nucleotides read TGTGCCAGCAGTCCTGGACTAGCGGGAGTATATGGAGATACGCAGTATTTT.

The genes are TRBV19 and TRBJ1-5, with no clear D. The germline CDR1 and CDR2 sequences are LNHDA and SQIVND (reference sequence). The CDR3 sequence is 12 residues long. The V end lost 7 bases, the J end lost 5 bases, and 9 bases lay between the germline ends. The CDR3 here is CASTAGDQPQHF. The DNA of the CDR3 is TGTGCCAGTACCGCAGGTGATCAGCCCCAGCATTTT.

The chain carries TRBV5-4 and TRBJ1-2; D might be TRBD1 (5 bases). Deletions cut 6 bases from V and 5 bases from J, with 20 bases between. The CDR3 has 15 residues. Germline V gene sequence: CDR1 SGHNT, CDR2 YYREEE (reference sequence). CDR3 DNA: TGTGCCAGCACCAGCCTCCTAGGGGTCGGGTATGGCTACACCTTC. Translating gives CASTSLLGVGYGYTF.

The CDR3 DNA sequence: TGTGCCAGCAGTTCCCCGGGAAACGCTGAAGCTTTCTTT. Translating gives CASSSPGNAEAFF. J is TRBJ1-1 and V is TRBV27; D is unresolved. Germline V gene sequence: CDR1 MNHEY, CDR2 SMNVEV (reference sequence). CDR3 size: 13 residues. V was cut by 4 bases and J by 6 bases, with 12 bases left in between.

J is TRBJ2-1 and V is TRBV30; D call uncertain. V lost 1 base and J lost 5, with 12 bases in between. Germline CDR1 and CDR2: GTSNPN and SVGIG (reference sequence). The CDR3 is made up of 14 amino acids. CDR3 sequence: CAWSESSLHNEQFF. CDR3 coding DNA: TGTGCCTGGAGTGAAAGTAGTTTACACAATGAGCAGTTCTTC.

The chain employs TRBV2 and TRBJ2-2, with 10 positions matching TRBD2. The germline V gene encodes CDR1 SNHLY and CDR2 FYNNEI. The junction had 5 bases not matched to a gene; V was cut back by 7 bases and J by 3 bases. This CDR3 region has 15 residues. The CDR3 DNA reads TGTGCCAGCAACCTAGCGGGAGAGCACACCGGGGAGCTGTTTTTT. Its translation is CASNLAGEHTGELFF.

V usage is TRBV28 and J usage is TRBJ2-1, with D hard to call. CDR1 is MDHEN and CDR2 is SYDVKM in the germline V gene. The CDR3 spans 14 residues. V was trimmed by 8 bases and J by 5 bases, leaving 16 bases between them. The CDR3 is CASGIGWRNNEQFF. CDR3 nucleotides: TGTGCCAGCGGTATCGGGTGGCGAAACAATGAGCAGTTCTTC.

The chain carries TRBV4-2 and TRBJ2-5; 7 nucleotides line up with TRBD2. Germline CDR1 LGHNA, CDR2 YNFKEQ. The CDR3 length is 18 residues. Trimming took 0 bases from V and 5 from J; bases not matched to a gene: 15. This CDR3 reads CASSQEFGASGQWETQYF. CDR3 nucleotide sequence: TGTGCCAGCAGCCAAGAGTTCGGGGCTAGCGGACAATGGGAGACCCAGTACTTC.

This sequence joins TRBV7-2 and TRBJ1-5; D unresolved. Per the germline V gene, CDR1 is SGHTA and CDR2 is FQGNSA. V was trimmed by 5 bases and J by 7 bases, leaving 15 bases between them. The CDR3 is made up of 14 amino acids. Here the CDR3 reads CASSPRPGGQPQHF. CDR3 sequence (DNA): TGTGCCAGCAGCCCCAGGCCCGGTGGGCAGCCCCAGCATTTT.

The chain joins TRBV28 to TRBJ2-7; 9 nucleotides agree with TRBD2. Losses at the gene ends were 6 bases for V and 5 bases for J; bases not matched to a gene: 17. The CDR3 loop spans 17 amino acids. Germline V gene sequence: CDR1 MDHEN, CDR2 SYDVKM. The DNA for the CDR3 is TGTGCCAGCAGACTTATCGGTAGCGGGAGCGGTATTAACGAGCAGTACTTC. This gives the protein CASRLIGSGSGINEQYF.

The chain links TRBV27 to TRBJ1-4; 12 nucleotides align to TRBD1. CDR1 is MNHEY and CDR2 is SMNVEV in the germline V gene (reference sequence). The CDR3 consists of 16 residues. With V trimmed by 4 bases and J by 8 bases, 8 bases remained unmatched. The CDR3 coding sequence is TGTGCCAGCAGTTCTTTGGGACAGGGGGCGCACGAAAAACTGTTTTTT. The encoded protein is CASSSLGQGAHEKLFF.